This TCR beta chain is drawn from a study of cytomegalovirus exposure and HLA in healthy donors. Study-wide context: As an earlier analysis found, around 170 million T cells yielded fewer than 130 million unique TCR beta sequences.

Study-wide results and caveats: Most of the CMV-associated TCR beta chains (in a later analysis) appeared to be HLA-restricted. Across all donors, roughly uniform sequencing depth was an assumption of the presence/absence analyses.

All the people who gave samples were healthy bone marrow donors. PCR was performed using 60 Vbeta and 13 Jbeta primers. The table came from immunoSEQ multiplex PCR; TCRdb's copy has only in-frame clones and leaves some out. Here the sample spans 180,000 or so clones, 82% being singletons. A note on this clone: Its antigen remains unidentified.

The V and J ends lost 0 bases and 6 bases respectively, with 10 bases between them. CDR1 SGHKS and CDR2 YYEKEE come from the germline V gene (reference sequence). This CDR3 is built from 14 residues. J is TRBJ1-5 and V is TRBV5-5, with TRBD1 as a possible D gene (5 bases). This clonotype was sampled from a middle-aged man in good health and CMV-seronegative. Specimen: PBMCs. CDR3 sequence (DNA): TGTGCCAGCAGCTTGGGCCAGCAGGGTCAGCCCCAGCATTTT. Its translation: CASSLGQQGQPQHF. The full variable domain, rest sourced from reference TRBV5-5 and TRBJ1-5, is DAGVTQSPTHLIKTRGQQVTLRCSPISGHKSVSWYQQVLGQGPQFIFQYYEKEERGRGNFPDRFSARQFPNYSSELNVNALLLGDSALYLCASSLGQQGQPQHFGDGTRLSIL.